This T cell receptor (beta chain) was retrieved from a study of Ad26.COV2.S vaccination and SARS-CoV-2 variants. The treatment here: some 19 received Ad26.COV2.S at low or high dose, single or two shots; about 5 received placebo; per-sample allocation not given. Day 63 after the first injection of vaccine or placebo was the sampling time. Trimming pared 6 bases from V and 1 base from J, leaving 15 bases between. CDR1 MNHEY and CDR2 SVGAGI come from the germline V gene. CDR3 length: 15 amino acids. Only in-frame clones appear in the TCRdb table, and some are missing; sequencing was by immunoSEQ multiplex PCR. The table records about 350,000 clones, approximately 90% of them present only once.

The V and J genes are TRBV6-5 and TRBJ1-1, with D uncertain. The specimen was peripheral blood, collected in a trial of Ad26.COV2.S vaccine versus placebo. The sequence came from a person between 18 and 60 years old who received the Ad26.COV2.S COVID-19 vaccine or a placebo. CDR3 DNA sequence: TGTGCCAGCAGCGATAATTCCGGAGGGAACACTGAAGCTTTCTTT. It codes for CASSDNSGGNTEAFF.